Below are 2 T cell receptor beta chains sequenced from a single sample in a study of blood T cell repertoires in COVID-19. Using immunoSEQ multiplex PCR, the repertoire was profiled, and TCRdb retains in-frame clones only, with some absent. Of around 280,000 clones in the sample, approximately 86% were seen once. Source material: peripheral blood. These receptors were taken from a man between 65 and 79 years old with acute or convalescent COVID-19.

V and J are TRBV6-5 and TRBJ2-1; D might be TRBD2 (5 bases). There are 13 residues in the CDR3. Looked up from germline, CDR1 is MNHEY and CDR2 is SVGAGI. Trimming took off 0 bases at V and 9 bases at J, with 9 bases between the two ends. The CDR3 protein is CASSYSRAAEQFF. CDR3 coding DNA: TGTGCCAGCAGTTACTCGAGGGCGGCTGAGCAGTTCTTC.

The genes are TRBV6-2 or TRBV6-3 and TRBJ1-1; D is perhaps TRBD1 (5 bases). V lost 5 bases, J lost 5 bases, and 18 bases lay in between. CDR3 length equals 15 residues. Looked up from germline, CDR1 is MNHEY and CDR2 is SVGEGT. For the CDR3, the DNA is TGTGCCAGCAGTGGGCGTCAGGGTGGAATGACTGAAGCTTTCTTT. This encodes CASSGRQGGMTEAFF.